The 25 T cell receptor beta chains below were found in one sample sequenced in a study of memory CD4+ T cells and cytomegalovirus serostatus. Single viable CD3+CD4+CD8-CD45RO+ cells were sorted as the memory CD4+ T cells. Clones were sequenced by immunoSEQ multiplex PCR, and TCRdb holds only the in-frame ones, with some missing. The repertoire holds about 52,000 clones, with around 80% as singletons. The sample consisted of memory CD4+ T cells from blood. These TCRs come from an adult in good health and CMV-seropositive.

This clone occurred once. The V and J genes are TRBV7-9 and TRBJ2-3; D unresolved. The CDR3 contains 12 residues. CDR1 and CDR2 from the germline V gene are SEHNR and FQNEAQ (reference sequence). V gave up 6 bases and J gave up 2 bases, with 6 bases separating them. The CDR3 protein is CASRNPTDTQYF. DNA for the CDR3: TGTGCCAGCAGAAATCCCACAGATACGCAGTATTTT. Supplemented by reference TRBV7-9 and TRBJ2-3, the full variable domain reads DTGVSQNPRHKITKRGQNVTFRCDPISEHNRLYWYRQTLGQGPEFLTYFQNEAQLEKSRLLSDRFSAERPKGSFSTLEIQRTEQGDSAMYLCASRNPTDTQYFGPGTRLTVL.

This clone has a single count. The V and J genes are TRBV21-1 and TRBJ1-1. TRBV21-1 is listed as a pseudogene. The CDR3 spans 18 residues. The CDR3 DNA follows: TGTGCCAGCAGCAAACCCTCGGGGAAAAAGGAGTCGGGGACTGAAGCTTTCTTT. Protein sequence: CASSKPSGKKESGTEAFF.

In this sample, this clone turned up once. The chain employs TRBV27 and TRBJ1-1; the D gene is possibly TRBD1 (5 bases). Germline-derived CDR1 and CDR2 are MNHEY and SMNVEV (reference sequence). Trimming took 10 bases from V and 1 from J, leaving 19 bases between them. The CDR3 loop spans 15 amino acids. CDR3 in DNA: TGTGCCACGGGAGGGTTGGGGCTTGGGAACACTGAAGCTTTCTTT. Protein: CATGGLGLGNTEAFF.

J is TRBJ1-1 and V is TRBV5-4; D call uncertain. The CDR3 extends over 11 amino acids. Germline loops: CDR1 SGHNT, CDR2 YYREEE (reference sequence). The germline V and J ends were trimmed by 3 bases and 8 bases, with 8 bases remaining between them. The CDR3: CASSYDREAFF. CDR3 in DNA: TGTGCCAGCAGCTATGACCGGGAAGCTTTCTTT. Using reference TRBV5-4 and TRBJ1-1 for the parts outside the CDR3, the full variable domain is ETGVTQSPTHLIKTRGQQVTLRCSSQSGHNTVSWYQQALGQGPQFIFQYYREEENGRGNFPPRFSGLQFPNYSSELNVNALELDDSALYLCASSYDREAFFGQGTRLTVV.

The chain is built from TRBV7-3 and TRBJ1-5; D perhaps matches TRBD1 (5 bases). Germline V CDR1 and CDR2: SGHTA, FQGTGA. Trimming took off 2 bases at V and 8 bases at J, with 10 bases between the two ends. This CDR3 spans 13 amino acids. CDR3 sequence reads: CASSLAGREPQHF. DNA of the CDR3: TGTGCCAGCAGCTTAGCGGGCAGGGAGCCCCAGCATTTT.

V and J are TRBV28 and TRBJ2-1; TRBD2 matches at 9 bases. Trimming cost V 6 bases and J 4 bases; bases outside gene matches: 7. The CDR3 covers 15 residues. CDR1 MDHEN and CDR2 SYDVKM come from the germline V gene. The CDR3 DNA follows: TGTGCCAGCAGGGAAGGGGCGGGAGGGTACAATGAGCAGTTCTTC. This translates into CASREGAGGYNEQFF. The full variable domain, with the rest looked up from reference TRBV28 and TRBJ2-1, is DVKVTQSSRYLVKRTGEKVFLECVQDMDHENMFWYRQDPGLGLRLIYFSYDVKMKEKGDIPEGYSVSREKKERFSLILESASTNQTSMYLCASREGAGGYNEQFFGPGTRLTVL.

This chain connects TRBV27 to TRBJ2-1; 8 nucleotides align to TRBD2. The CDR3 is made up of 16 amino acids. Germline V gene data show CDR1 as MNHEY and CDR2 as SMNVEV (reference sequence). The V segment lost 0 bases and the J segment 4 bases; nucleotides outside the gene matches: 5. The CDR3 bases are TGTGCCAGCAGTTTATCCCCCGGGAGGGGATACAATGAGCAGTTCTTC. This codes for CASSLSPGRGYNEQFF.

The chain combines TRBV5-6 with TRBJ1-5; perhaps TRBD1 as D (5 bases). Germline CDR1 and CDR2: SGHDT and YYEEEE. This CDR3 spans 13 amino acids. Trimming removed 4 bases at V and 7 bases at J, with 12 bases between. CDR3 residues: CASSTGPHQPQHF. Here the CDR3 DNA reads TGTGCCAGCAGCACGGGACCGCACCAGCCCCAGCATTTT. Together with reference TRBV5-6 and TRBJ1-5, the CDR3 gives the full variable domain: DAGVTQSPTHLIKTRGQQVTLRCSPKSGHDTVSWYQQALGQGPQFIFQYYEEEERQRGNFPDRFSGHQFPNYSSELNVNALLLGDSALYLCASSTGPHQPQHFGDGTRLSIL.

The rearrangement links TRBV7-2 to TRBJ1-5; D may be TRBD1 (5 bases). The CDR3 is 13 residues long. Germline V lookup: CDR1 SGHTA, CDR2 FQGNSA. Trimming stripped 5 bases from V and 2 bases from J, with 7 bases between. CDR3 in DNA: TGTGCCAGCAGCCCGACAGGCAATCAGCCCCAGCATTTT. Amino acid sequence: CASSPTGNQPQHF. Supplemented by reference TRBV7-2 and TRBJ1-5, the full variable domain reads GAGVSQSPSNKVTEKGKDVELRCDPISGHTALYWYRQSLGQGLEFLIYFQGNSAPDKSGLPSDRFSAERTGGSVSTLTIQRTQQEDSAVYLCASSPTGNQPQHFGDGTRLSIL.

This chain joins TRBV6-6 and TRBJ1-1; D is possibly TRBD1 (5 bases). Germline lookup yields CDR1 MNHNY and CDR2 SVGAGI (reference sequence). This CDR3 comprises 12 residues. The germline V and J ends were trimmed by 2 bases and 5 bases, with 6 bases remaining between them. CDR3 residues: CASSYGGTEAFF. The CDR3 DNA sequence: TGTGCCAGCAGTTACGGGGGAACTGAAGCTTTCTTT.

The rearrangement joins TRBV4-3 to TRBJ1-2, with D maybe TRBD1 (6 bases). From germline, CDR1 is LGHNA and CDR2 YSLEER. V lost 1 base and J 7 bases, leaving 16 bases between the germline ends. CDR3 length: 15 amino acids. The CDR3, as DNA: TGCGCCAGCAGCCAAGGCAGACAGGCCCAGGGTGGCTACACCTTC. It codes for CASSQGRQAQGGYTF.

V usage is TRBV4-2 and J usage is TRBJ1-5; D not resolved. The V gene lost 0 bases and the J gene lost 10 bases, with 10 bases spanning the gap. The V gene's germline CDR1 is LGHNA and CDR2 YNFKEQ. This CDR3 has 13 residues. CDR3 loop: CASSQEGFQPQHF. CDR3 nucleotides: TGTGCCAGCAGCCAAGAGGGGTTTCAACCCCAGCATTTT.

This chain links TRBV25-1 with TRBJ1-4, with D possibly matching TRBD1 (6 bases). V was trimmed by 5 bases and J by 0 bases, leaving 10 bases between them. The germline V gene encodes CDR1 MGHDK and CDR2 SYGVNS. The CDR3 consists of 15 residues. CDR3 protein: CASSTSGATNEKLFF. CDR3 in DNA: TGTGCCAGCAGTACGTCAGGGGCAACTAATGAAAAACTGTTTTTT.

The genes are TRBV9 and TRBJ2-1, with 8 bases identical to TRBD2. Germline CDR1 reads SGDLS; CDR2 reads YYNGEE. The V segment lost 7 bases and the J segment 7 bases; nucleotides outside the gene matches: 13. CDR3 length equals 15 residues. For the CDR3, the DNA is TGTGCCAGCTCCCGGGGGGGGACCCAAGGGAATGAGCAGTTCTTC. It encodes CASSRGGTQGNEQFF.

The rearrangement joins TRBV28 to TRBJ2-7; D unclear. Germline loops: CDR1 MDHEN, CDR2 SYDVKM. The CDR3 runs to 13 residues. The V end was cut by 0 bases, the J end by 6 bases, with 9 bases between. This CDR3 reads CASSLWGRAEQYF. The CDR3 DNA reads TGTGCCAGCAGTTTATGGGGCAGAGCCGAGCAGTACTTC.

The CDR3 sequence: CASSIGAGGTGAFF. The CDR3 coding sequence is TGTGCCAGTAGTATAGGAGCAGGGGGCACCGGTGCTTTCTTT. The chain couples TRBV19 to TRBJ1-1, with 8 bases lining up with TRBD1. V shed 1 base and J 11 bases; nucleotides not matched to a gene: 9. Germline values: CDR1 LNHDA, CDR2 SQIVND (reference sequence). The CDR3 contains 14 residues.

The V call is TRBV6-5, the J call TRBJ2-7; 16 nucleotides match TRBD2. The CDR3 sequence is 16 residues long. The V gene end was trimmed by 2 bases and the J gene end by 9 bases; junction bases not matched to a gene: 7. The V gene's germline CDR1 is MNHEY and CDR2 SVGAGI. DNA of the CDR3: TGTGCCAGCAGTTACGCCGGGACTAGCGGGAGGGCCGTGCAGTACTTC. This encodes CASSYAGTSGRAVQYF.

The rearrangement links TRBV10-3 to TRBJ2-1; possibly TRBD2 for D (6 bases). This CDR3 region has 15 residues. The germline gives CDR1 ENHRY, CDR2 SYGVKD. V lost 6 bases to trimming and J lost 1 base, with 13 bases between them. CDR3 region: CAISRSGTSYNEQFF. CDR3 DNA sequence: TGTGCCATCAGCCGTAGCGGTACTTCCTACAATGAGCAGTTCTTC.

The chain is built from TRBV5-1 and TRBJ2-2; tentatively, D is TRBD1 (6 bases). Trimming pared 3 bases from V and 6 bases from J, leaving 9 bases between. This CDR3 comprises 13 residues. From germline, CDR1 is SGHRS and CDR2 YFSETQ. CDR3 DNA sequence: TGCGCCAGCAGCTGGACAGAGGCCGGGGAGCTGTTTTTT. Translated, it gives CASSWTEAGELFF.

This CDR3 reads CASSGRYWSGRRGTEAFF. CDR3 nucleotides: TGTGCCAGCAGTGGACGCTATTGGAGTGGACGCCGCGGCACTGAAGCTTTCTTT. The chain recombines TRBV2 with TRBJ1-1; D call uncertain. The CDR3 loop spans 18 amino acids. Trimming took off 4 bases at V and 4 bases at J, with 25 bases between the two ends. Germline V gene lookup returns CDR1 SNHLY and CDR2 FYNNEI.

The V gene is TRBV6-1, the J gene TRBJ2-7; 7 nucleotides align to TRBD1. The CDR3 covers 13 residues. CDR1 is MNHNS and CDR2 is SASEGT in the germline V gene. The J segment lost 3 bases and the V segment lost 8 bases, leaving 7 bases of the junction unmatched. The CDR3 loop reads CASDRAQFYEQYF. The DNA of the CDR3 is TGTGCCAGCGACAGGGCGCAGTTCTACGAGCAGTACTTC.

The chain employs TRBV6-1 and TRBJ1-6, with 8 bases that match TRBD1. The germline CDR1 and CDR2 sequences are MNHNS and SASEGT. V gave up 6 bases and J gave up 17 bases; unmatched junction bases: 9. CDR3 length equals 12 residues. The CDR3 DNA reads TGTGCCAGCAGGGACAATCAGGGGGCCGTCCACTTT. Encoded protein: CASRDNQGAVHF.

The rearrangement links TRBV7-6 to TRBJ1-2, with 7 bases fitting TRBD1. The V gene's germline CDR1 is SGHVS and CDR2 FNYEAQ. The CDR3 spans 15 residues. V shed 2 bases and J 7 bases; nucleotides not matched to a gene: 10. CDR3 amino acids: CASSLQRTGRTGYTF. Written as DNA, the CDR3 is TGTGCCAGCAGCTTACAACGGACAGGAAGAACTGGCTACACCTTC.

The rearrangement links TRBV25-1 to TRBJ2-1; D gene ambiguous. V shed 5 bases and J shed 2 bases, with 4 bases lying between them. In germline, CDR1 is MGHDK, CDR2 SYGVNS. The CDR3 consists of 12 residues. CDR3 bases: TGTGCCAGCAGTCGTACCTACAATGAGCAGTTCTTC. As protein: CASSRTYNEQFF.

V gene TRBV11-2 combines with J gene TRBJ1-5; 7 bases agree with TRBD1. Trimming cost V 5 bases and J 2 bases; bases outside gene matches: 3. The CDR3 spans 14 residues. Germline V gene sequence: CDR1 SGHAT, CDR2 FQNNGV. CDR3 nucleotides: TGTGCCAGCAGCCCCACAGGGGGCAATCAGCCCCAGCATTTT. Its protein is CASSPTGGNQPQHF.